This T cell receptor beta chain was obtained from a study of T cells after yellow fever vaccination. The study made its TCR cDNA through 5'RACE template switching. That step introduced a universal primer site along with UMIs. TCRdb re-derived calls from the 5' RACE reads in MiXCR, one entry per CDR3 protein. The sample lists 340,000 or so distinct CDR3 sequences, under 15% seen once, with about 3% in the top ten. This CDR3 is 12 amino acids long. CDR1 and CDR2 from the germline V gene are MNHEY and SMNVEV (reference sequence). This clonotype occurred many times. Antigen: not known. One end of the junction fails to match germline, which may point to a read error. Findings of the study overall: By day 5 rather than day 15, the secondary response had peaked, though it was weaker. A small proportion of clonotypes was detected in both the CD4 and CD8 compartments.

The genes are TRBV27 and TRBJ2-7, with 9 bases lining up with TRBD2. This sequence was found in a young man who received the YFV17D yellow fever vaccine. The sample was CD4+ T cells sorted from PBMCs, taken 15 days after the yellow fever booster vaccination. The CDR3 DNA reads TGTGCCAGCAGTTTCGGTAGCGGGGGTCTCCACTTC. This gives the protein CASSFGSGGLHF.